This T cell receptor beta chain appears in the sequencing data of a study of shared clonotypes between healthy human individuals. Sequenced by immunoSEQ multiplex PCR; TCRdb stores in-frame clones only, minus some. This sample has around 700,000 clones, with 72% found just once. CDR1 is MNHEY and CDR2 is SMNVEV in the germline V gene (reference sequence). Germline trimming cut 6 bases from V and 5 bases from J; bases unmatched to any gene: 10. The CDR3 has 14 residues. This clone has a handful of counts. The material sequenced was memory CD4+ T cells sorted from blood. The subset here: CD45RA-negative fraction. The clonotype comes from a woman in her 30s in good health. This sequence joins TRBV27 and TRBJ2-7; TRBD1 agrees at 7 bases. CDR3 bases: TGTGCCAGCAGCGCTAGACAGGGCACCGACGAGCAGTACTTC. This sequence encodes CASSARQGTDEQYF.